Below are 3 T cell receptor beta chains sequenced from a single sample in a study of beta chain features in type 1 diabetes. Antigen specificity for these receptors is unknown. Since all of the isolated RNA was reverse transcribed, expressed TCRB transcripts were what got sequenced. Assay used: immunoSEQ multiplex PCR; TCRdb lists only in-frame clones, some missing. The sample lists about 15,000 clones; 55% to 70% were seen once. Study-wide results and limits: Type 1 diabetes patients showed a moderate but significant shortening of TCRB CDR3s in all four CD4+ subsets.

Sequenced input: stem cell memory CD4+ T cells from blood. The source is a woman aged 18 to 35 with type 1 diabetes.

The V call is TRBV19, the J call TRBJ2-1; 9 bases are shared with TRBD2. Germline trimming cut 5 bases from V and 4 bases from J; bases unmatched to any gene: 9. CDR1 and CDR2 (germline): LNHDA, SQIVND (reference sequence). The CDR3 contains 16 residues. The CDR3 loop is CASSEGLANRYNEQFF. CDR3 DNA sequence: TGTGCCAGTAGTGAGGGACTAGCAAATAGGTACAATGAGCAGTTCTTC.

This clone was observed once. CDR3 nucleotide sequence: TGTGCCAGCCGATGGGGGGGTCGCTCCTACAATGAGCAGTTCTTC. It yields the protein CASRWGGRSYNEQFF. The rearrangement joins TRBV28 to TRBJ2-1; 7 bases are a match to TRBD2. The CDR3 spans 15 residues. Germline assignment: CDR1 MDHEN and CDR2 SYDVKM. Trimming took 8 bases from V and 0 from J; bases not matched to a gene: 7.

This clone was found a few times. The gene calls are TRBV7-9 and TRBJ1-5; D is unclear. Deletions cut 5 bases from V and 1 base from J, with 6 bases between. Germline V CDR1 and CDR2: SEHNR, FQNEAQ (reference sequence). The CDR3 is made up of 13 amino acids. The CDR3 loop is CASSETSNQPQHF. In nucleotides, the CDR3 is TGTGCCAGCAGCGAAACAAGCAATCAGCCCCAGCATTTT. Using reference TRBV7-9 and TRBJ1-5 for the parts outside the CDR3, the full variable domain is DTGVSQNPRHKITKRGQNVTFRCDPISEHNRLYWYRQTLGQGPEFLTYFQNEAQLEKSRLLSDRFSAERPKGSFSTLEIQRTEQGDSAMYLCASSETSNQPQHFGDGTRLSIL.